This passage covers 10 T cell receptor beta chains from one sample sequenced in a study of cytomegalovirus exposure and HLA in healthy donors. Researchers ran the PCR with 60 Vbeta and 13 Jbeta primers. The repertoire was sequenced with immunoSEQ multiplex PCR; TCRdb's copy has only in-frame clones and lacks some. The table lists about 140,000 clones, around 72% of them singletons. The sequenced sample was PBMCs. All receptors come from a human donor in good health.

This clone occurred a few times. The chain has TRBV27 and TRBJ2-7; D perhaps matches TRBD1 (6 bases). V was trimmed by 4 bases and J by 4 bases, leaving 8 bases between them. The germline V gene encodes CDR1 MNHEY and CDR2 SMNVEV (reference sequence). The CDR3 consists of 12 residues. In nucleotides, the CDR3 is TGTGCCAGCAGTTCCACAGGGTACGAGCAGTACTTC. This codes for CASSSTGYEQYF.

The chain uses TRBV18 and TRBJ2-7, with 10 bases fitting TRBD1. The CDR3 loop spans 16 amino acids. Trimming cost V 6 bases and J 3 bases; bases outside gene matches: 11. Germline loops: CDR1 KGHSH, CDR2 LQKENI. The CDR3 DNA follows: TGTGCCAGCTCTCCCGGGACAGGGGCCACGGACTACGAGCAGTACTTC. Its translation is CASSPGTGATDYEQYF.

Only a few counts were recorded for this clone. The V and J genes are TRBV2 and TRBJ1-1; the D gene is possibly TRBD1 (6 bases). Trimming removed 3 bases at V and 5 bases at J, with 10 bases between. Germline CDR1 is SNHLY and CDR2 is FYNNEI. This CDR3 is built from 13 residues. CDR3 amino acids: CASSDTGWTEAFF. The CDR3 nucleotides are TGTGCCAGCAGTGATACAGGGTGGACTGAAGCTTTCTTT.

The chain is built from TRBV11-2 and TRBJ2-7, with TRBD1 as a possible D gene (6 bases). Trimming shortened V by 5 bases and J by 0 bases, and 17 bases separated the two germline ends. Germline values: CDR1 SGHAT, CDR2 FQNNGV. This CDR3 has 16 residues. The CDR3 region is CASSPWGRNLSYEQYF. In DNA form, the CDR3 reads TGTGCCAGCAGCCCCTGGGGGCGGAACCTCTCCTACGAGCAGTACTTC. The full variable domain, with the rest looked up from reference TRBV11-2 and TRBJ2-7, is EAGVAQSPRYKIIEKRQSVAFWCNPISGHATLYWYQQILGQGPKLLIQFQNNGVVDDSQLPKDRFSAERLKGVDSTLKIQPAKLEDSAVYLCASSPWGRNLSYEQYFGPGTRLTVT.

This clone was seen just once. V gene TRBV19 combines with J gene TRBJ2-1, with D perhaps matching TRBD1 (5 bases). The V and J ends lost 6 bases and 12 bases respectively, with 18 bases between them. The CDR3 has 13 residues. From germline, CDR1 is LNHDA and CDR2 SQIVND (reference sequence). The CDR3 here is CASSPTGRGGQFF. DNA of the CDR3: TGTGCCAGTAGCCCAACTGGTAGGGGCGGGCAGTTCTTC.

The chain links TRBV11-3 to TRBJ2-7, with 11 bases identical to TRBD1. The CDR3 has 13 amino acids. Germline lookup yields CDR1 SGHNT and CDR2 YENEEA. The trim removed 11 bases at V and 5 bases at J, leaving 8 bases unmatched. The DNA for the CDR3 is TGTGCCTCTCGGACAGGGGGCCGGCACGAGCAGTACTTC. Translation gives CASRTGGRHEQYF.

The gene calls are TRBV7-3 and TRBJ1-1, with D possibly matching TRBD1 (5 bases). Germline V gene sequence: CDR1 SGHTA, CDR2 FQGTGA. The CDR3 runs to 13 residues. V dropped 4 bases and J dropped 7 bases, with 13 bases sitting between them. The CDR3 protein is CASSSGTLREAFF. CDR3 bases: TGTGCCAGCAGCTCCGGGACTCTCCGTGAAGCTTTCTTT.

This sequence joins TRBV6-5 and TRBJ2-2, with 12 bases that match TRBD2. The CDR3 contains 15 residues. Looked up from germline, CDR1 is MNHEY and CDR2 is SVGAGI. V shed 8 bases, J shed 4 bases, and the junction held 5 bases outside the gene matches. Here the CDR3 reads CASGLAGGPTGELFF. The CDR3 DNA follows: TGTGCCAGCGGGCTAGCGGGAGGGCCCACCGGGGAGCTGTTTTTT.

This clone has more than one count but fewer than ten. The rearrangement uses TRBV5-6 and TRBJ1-5; tentatively, D is TRBD1 (6 bases). CDR3 length: 16 amino acids. Germline loops: CDR1 SGHDT, CDR2 YYEEEE. V lost 1 base to trimming and J lost 3 bases, with 14 bases between them. The CDR3 DNA sequence: TGTGCCAGCAGCTTGAGGAAGGGGGAAATCAATCAGCCCCAGCATTTT. This codes for CASSLRKGEINQPQHF.

The rearrangement uses TRBV5-6 and TRBJ1-3, with 7 positions matching TRBD1. The CDR3 is 15 amino acids. From germline, CDR1 is SGHDT and CDR2 YYEEEE. V shed 1 base and J 1 base; nucleotides not matched to a gene: 2. This CDR3 reads CASSLPGQSGNTIYF. DNA of the CDR3: TGTGCCAGCAGCTTGCCGGGACAGTCTGGAAACACCATATATTTT.